This TCR beta chain came from a study of cytomegalovirus exposure and HLA in healthy donors. Study results and caveats: In a later analysis, HLA-associated beta chains showed higher expansion and lower generation probabilities than comparable chains.

On this clone: Its matching antigen is unknown.

The primer mix had 60 Vbeta and 13 Jbeta primers. The data were produced by immunoSEQ multiplex PCR, yet TCRdb's version contains in-frame clones alone and is incomplete. This table has more than 110,000 clones, about three quarters appearing once. This clonotype originated in a woman in her twenties or thirties in good health and CMV-seronegative. Input material: PBMCs.

Here the CDR3 reads CASTGTGEGKLFF. DNA for the CDR3: TGTGCCAGCACCGGGACAGGGGAGGGTAAACTGTTTTTT. The chain employs TRBV6-5 and TRBJ1-4; TRBD1 aligns across 10 bases. This CDR3 spans 13 amino acids. Trimming cost V 7 bases and J 11 bases; bases outside gene matches: 7. CDR1 is MNHEY and CDR2 is SVGAGI in the germline V gene.